This TCR beta chain comes out of a study of memory CD4+ T cells and cytomegalovirus serostatus. The sort gate was single viable CD3+CD4+CD8-CD45RO+ cells for memory CD4+ T cells. Positive selection with CD4 microbeads enriched total CD4+ T cells. Data came from immunoSEQ multiplex PCR; TCRdb stores just in-frame clones and leaves some out. The sample has approximately 61,000 clones; around 86% are singletons. Trimming removed 4 bases at V and 6 bases at J, with 19 bases between. The germline V gene encodes CDR1 MDHEN and CDR2 SYDVKM. CDR3 length: 17 amino acids. The clonotype originates from an adult in good health and CMV-seronegative. The rearrangement links TRBV28 to TRBJ1-6, with D possibly being TRBD1 (5 bases). The specimen sequenced was memory CD4+ T cells from blood. DNA of the CDR3: TGTGCCAGCAGTTATAGCGGGAGGGGAGGGAGTAATTCACCCCTCCACTTT. This sequence encodes CASSYSGRGGSNSPLHF.